These 29 T cell receptor beta chains were all obtained from the same sample, sequenced in a study of T-cell reconstitution after alpha-beta-depleted transplantation in children. Unique molecular identifiers featured in how the TCRbeta library was prepared. TCRdb independently ran MiXCR on the PCR reads; one entry per CDR3 protein. This table has under 450,000 distinct CDR3 sequences, under 20% appearing once. The material was PBMCs, mostly from graft donor cells, obtained 360 days after TCRalphabeta/CD19-depleted stem cell transplant. The receptors stem from a boy under two years old who had a stem cell transplant for Wiskott-Aldrich syndrome, so the T cells may come from the graft donor.

The rearrangement uses TRBV12-3 or TRBV12-4 and TRBJ1-5; D may be TRBD1 (6 bases). The CDR3 totals 13 residues. Trimming took off 6 bases at V and 5 bases at J, with 11 bases between the two ends. This chain's CDR3 is CASRNTGYQPQHF. CDR3 DNA: TGTGCCAGCAGAAATACAGGGTATCAGCCCCAGCATTTT.

This clonotype was counted ten times or more. This sequence joins TRBV12-3 or TRBV12-4 and TRBJ1-1, with D unresolved. The CDR3 extends over 11 amino acids. V gave up 2 bases and J gave up 5 bases, with 3 bases separating them. CDR3 region: CASSLFTEAFF. In DNA form, the CDR3 reads TGTGCCAGCAGTTTATTTACTGAAGCTTTCTTT.

The chain carries TRBV12-3 or TRBV12-4 and TRBJ2-1; TRBD1 agrees at 7 bases. V lost 6 bases, J lost 6 bases, and 8 bases stayed unmatched. The CDR3 spans 14 residues. The CDR3 DNA follows: TGTGCCAGCAGATTAAGACAGGGTTCCAATGAGCAGTTCTTC. Translating gives CASRLRQGSNEQFF.

There are a few counts of this clonotype. The J gene is TRBJ2-1, the V gene TRBV14, with 7 nucleotides matching TRBD1. The CDR3 consists of 13 residues. From germline, CDR1 is SGHDN and CDR2 FVKESK. V lost 4 bases, J lost 7 bases, and 4 bases stayed unmatched. Written as DNA, the CDR3 is TGTGCCAGCAGCCGAGCAGGGGGTAATGAGCAGTTCTTC. This codes for CASSRAGGNEQFF.

This clonotype has just a few counts. J is TRBJ1-5 and V is TRBV28; TRBD1 might be the D (6 bases). The ends were cut back, 3 bases at V and 1 base at J, with 16 bases in the middle. The germline gives CDR1 MDHEN, CDR2 SYDVKM. CDR3 length: 17 amino acids. DNA for the CDR3: TGTGCCAGCAGTTTGTCCGGGAGGGGGGCAAGCAATCAGCCCCAGCATTTT. Encoded protein: CASSLSGRGASNQPQHF.

This clonotype has only a few counts. The genes are TRBV20-1 and TRBJ1-3; D remains unclear. Germline V gene data show CDR1 as DFQATT and CDR2 as SNEGSKA (reference sequence). V shed 5 bases and J shed 3 bases, with 8 bases lying between them. The CDR3 contains 12 residues. The CDR3 region is CSAWADGNTIYF. CDR3 DNA: TGCAGTGCTTGGGCGGATGGAAACACCATATATTTT.

The chain links TRBV29-1 to TRBJ2-5, with 8 bases identical to TRBD1. The junction had 8 bases not matched to a gene; V was cut back by 4 bases and J by 4 bases. The germline V gene encodes CDR1 SQVTM and CDR2 ANQGSEA. The CDR3 runs 14 residues. CDR3 DNA: TGCAGCGTTGTCCCACGGACAGGGAGAGAGACCCAGTACTTC. As protein: CSVVPRTGRETQYF. Full variable domain (outside the CDR3, taken from reference TRBV29-1 and TRBJ2-5): SAVISQKPSRDICQRGTSLTIQCQVDSQVTMMFWYRQQPGQSLTLIATANQGSEATYESGFVIDKFPISRPNLTFSTLTVSNMSPEDSSIYLCSVVPRTGRETQYFGPGTRLLVL.

The V gene is TRBV12-3 or TRBV12-4, the J gene TRBJ2-5; TRBD2 matches at 9 bases. The CDR3 loop spans 17 amino acids. V was pared by 0 bases and J by 3 bases, with 8 bases of the junction left unmatched. The CDR3 reads CASSLAPLAGVEETQYF. The DNA for the CDR3 is TGTGCCAGCAGTTTAGCCCCCTTAGCGGGGGTTGAAGAGACCCAGTACTTC.

This chain uses TRBV12-3 or TRBV12-4 with TRBJ1-1; D is perhaps TRBD1 (5 bases). The V end was cut by 4 bases, the J end by 6 bases, with 18 bases between. The CDR3 consists of 15 residues. CDR3 amino acids: CASSSTGPFTPEAFF. CDR3 bases: TGTGCCAGCAGTTCAACGGGACCGTTCACCCCTGAAGCTTTCTTT.

The chain combines TRBV27 with TRBJ2-1; TRBD2 matches at 12 bases. The V segment lost 2 bases and the J segment 10 bases; nucleotides outside the gene matches: 12. Looked up from germline, CDR1 is MNHEY and CDR2 is SMNVEV (reference sequence). This CDR3 spans 17 amino acids. The CDR3 region has the DNA TGTGCCAGCAGTTTACTGGCTAGCGGGAGGGCCGGTTGGGAGCAGTTCTTC. It codes for CASSLLASGRAGWEQFF.

This clonotype was observed a few times. The chain carries TRBV11-2 and TRBJ2-1; 7 bases fit TRBD1. Germline V CDR1 and CDR2: SGHAT, FQNNGV. With 0 bases clipped from V and 4 bases from J, the junction kept 3 bases outside the gene matches. This CDR3 is 15 amino acids long. CDR3 bases: TGTGCCAGCAGCTTAGATCGGGGACAGTACAATGAGCAGTTCTTC. It translates to CASSLDRGQYNEQFF.

The chain joins TRBV7-2 to TRBJ2-7; 10 bases line up with TRBD2. The germline CDR1 and CDR2 sequences are SGHTA and FQGNSA. The CDR3 has 16 residues. J lost 0 bases, V lost 4 bases, and 6 bases had no gene match. The CDR3 region has the DNA TGTGCCAGCAGCTATAGCGGGGGGTCTCTCTCCTACGAGCAGTACTTC. This gives the protein CASSYSGGSLSYEQYF.

The rearrangement links TRBV5-1 to TRBJ2-5; TRBD1 might be the D (6 bases). Trimming pared 4 bases from V and 7 bases from J, leaving 20 bases between. The CDR3 loop spans 15 amino acids. Per the germline V gene, CDR1 is SGHRS and CDR2 is YFSETQ. For the CDR3, the DNA is TGCGCCAGCAGCGATTGGCCGGACAGTCCGAGGACCCAGTACTTC. Protein sequence: CASSDWPDSPRTQYF.

This clonotype was seen a handful of times. The chain combines TRBV5-1 with TRBJ2-5, with D hard to call. The V gene lost 8 bases and the J gene lost 2 bases, with 13 bases spanning the gap. This CDR3 is 13 amino acids long. CDR1 is SGHRS, CDR2 YFSETQ, per germline. The CDR3 DNA reads TGCGCCAGTACGGGCAGAGCTCAAGAGACCCAGTACTTC. It encodes CASTGRAQETQYF.

A single count supports this clonotype. This rearrangement joins TRBV27 to TRBJ2-5; 10 nucleotides match TRBD2. The V gene end was trimmed by 4 bases and the J gene end by 7 bases; junction bases not matched to a gene: 3. This CDR3 is 13 amino acids long. The germline CDR1 and CDR2 sequences are MNHEY and SMNVEV (reference sequence). The CDR3 coding sequence is TGTGCCAGCAGTTACTTAGCGGGGGGGACCCAGTACTTC. Its translation: CASSYLAGGTQYF.

A few counts support this clonotype. The rearrangement uses TRBV7-2 and TRBJ2-1; 8 bases map to TRBD2. J was trimmed by 10 bases and V by 2 bases; bases with no gene match: 10. The CDR3 extends over 15 amino acids. From germline, CDR1 is SGHTA and CDR2 FQGNSA. CDR3 DNA: TGTGCCAGCAGCTTATACGGGAGGGCCAACCCCGAGCAGTTCTTC. Translating gives CASSLYGRANPEQFF. Full variable domain (rest looked up from reference TRBV7-2 and TRBJ2-1): GAGVSQSPSNKVTEKGKDVELRCDPISGHTALYWYRQSLGQGLEFLIYFQGNSAPDKSGLPSDRFSAERTGGSVSTLTIQRTQQEDSAVYLCASSLYGRANPEQFFGPGTRLTVL.

The V and J genes are TRBV12-2 and TRBJ2-1; TRBD2 is taken as the D call from the table, unchecked against the DNA. TRBV12-2 is a pseudogene locus. There are 17 residues in the CDR3. DNA of the CDR3: TGTGCAAGTCGCTTAGCGGATAGCGGGGCCCTCTACAATGAGCAGTTCTTC. Its translation is CASRLADSGALYNEQFF.

This clonotype was picked up a small number of times. The chain has TRBV3-1 and TRBJ2-4, with no clear D. The germline CDR1 and CDR2 sequences are LGHDT and YNNKEL (reference sequence). This CDR3 comprises 15 residues. V lost 3 bases and J lost 0, with 9 bases in between. DNA of the CDR3: TGTGCCAGCAGCCAGATCAGGCTAGCCAAAAACATTCAGTACTTC. Residues: CASSQIRLAKNIQYF.

The chain recombines TRBV12-3 or TRBV12-4 with TRBJ1-2; D unclear. V was pared by 1 base and J by 0 bases, with 6 bases between. The CDR3 is 14 residues long. CDR3 sequence: CASSLGAANYGYTF. The CDR3 region has the DNA TGTGCCAGCAGTTTAGGGGCGGCTAACTATGGCTACACCTTC.

This clonotype has a handful of counts. The gene calls are TRBV6-5 and TRBJ1-1; D gene ambiguous. The germline CDR1 and CDR2 sequences are MNHEY and SVGAGI. The length of the CDR3 is 15 residues. The V and J ends lost 0 bases and 0 bases respectively, with 8 bases between them. As DNA, the CDR3 is TGTGCCAGCAGTTACTCGAATACGGTGAACACTGAAGCTTTCTTT. This translates into CASSYSNTVNTEAFF.

V gene TRBV5-1 combines with J gene TRBJ2-3; TRBD2 matches at 10 bases. CDR1 SGHRS and CDR2 YFSETQ come from the germline V gene. There are 17 residues in the CDR3. V lost 2 bases, J lost 2 bases, and 8 bases stayed unmatched. DNA for the CDR3: TGCGCCAGCAGCTTCTCTCCGGGACTAGCGCACACAGATACGCAGTATTTT. It encodes CASSFSPGLAHTDTQYF.

This clonotype was seen a handful of times. V gene TRBV5-1 combines with J gene TRBJ2-2, with 7 positions matching TRBD2. Germline V lookup: CDR1 SGHRS, CDR2 YFSETQ. The CDR3 length is 16 residues. With 6 bases clipped from V and 5 bases from J, the junction kept 13 bases outside the gene matches. CDR3 nucleotides: TGCGCCAGCACCCCAATGGCGGGAGTTTTGACCGGGGAGCTGTTTTTT. It codes for CASTPMAGVLTGELFF.

This sequence joins TRBV7-6 and TRBJ2-5; possibly TRBD1 for D (6 bases). Germline loops: CDR1 SGHVS, CDR2 FNYEAQ. CDR3 length equals 15 residues. Trimming pared 5 bases from V and 2 bases from J, leaving 15 bases between. DNA for the CDR3: TGTGCCAGCAGCCCGACAGGCCTGGGACAAGAGACCCAGTACTTC. Translated: CASSPTGLGQETQYF.

V usage is TRBV20-1 and J usage is TRBJ1-2; D unclear. V gave up 1 base and J gave up 7 bases, with 19 bases separating them. Germline V gives CDR1 DFQATT, CDR2 SNEGSKA (reference sequence). This CDR3 is built from 15 residues. CDR3 loop: CSARVNPLTGLGYTF. In DNA form, the CDR3 reads TGCAGTGCTAGAGTTAACCCACTGACCGGACTTGGCTACACCTTC.

The chain uses TRBV29-1 and TRBJ2-1; D not resolved. The CDR3 has 16 residues. Germline CDR1 and CDR2: SQVTM and ANQGSEA. The V end was cut by 1 base, the J end by 0 bases, with 13 bases between. CDR3 sequence (DNA): TGCAGCGTTGAAGCCTTGGGCCCTAGCTCCTACAATGAGCAGTTCTTC. Translating it yields CSVEALGPSSYNEQFF.

This clonotype has only a few counts. The chain recombines TRBV12-3 or TRBV12-4 with TRBJ2-1, with 7 bases identical to TRBD2. This CDR3 has 15 residues. The V and J ends lost 3 bases and 9 bases, in that order; junction bases with no gene match: 11. CDR3 residues: CASSLVGGGRGEQFF. Written as DNA, the CDR3 is TGTGCCAGCAGTTTGGTAGGCGGGGGAAGGGGTGAGCAGTTCTTC.

The chain is built from TRBV18 and TRBJ2-3; the match to TRBD2 covers 9 bases. The germline V gene has CDR1 KGHSH and CDR2 LQKENI. V lost 4 bases and J lost 6; bases outside the gene matches: 2. This CDR3 is built from 13 residues. The DNA of the CDR3 is TGTGCCAGCTCACGAGCGGGAGGCGATACGCAGTATTTT. This translates into CASSRAGGDTQYF.

The chain links TRBV5-1 to TRBJ2-7; TRBD1 agrees at 9 bases. The ends lost 0 bases at V and 2 bases at J; junction bases unmatched: 3. The CDR3 runs 15 residues. From germline, CDR1 is SGHRS and CDR2 YFSETQ. CDR3 in DNA: TGCGCCAGCAGCTTGGAACGACAGGGGGCCTACGAGCAGTACTTC. It codes for CASSLERQGAYEQYF.

CDR3 sequence reads: CASSFSEYTDTQYF. The CDR3 DNA reads TGCGCCAGCAGCTTCTCGGAGTACACAGATACGCAGTATTTT. The V gene is TRBV5-1, the J gene TRBJ2-3, with D uncertain. Germline-derived CDR1 and CDR2 are SGHRS and YFSETQ. V was clipped by 2 bases and J by 2 bases, with 9 bases between them. The CDR3 consists of 14 residues.